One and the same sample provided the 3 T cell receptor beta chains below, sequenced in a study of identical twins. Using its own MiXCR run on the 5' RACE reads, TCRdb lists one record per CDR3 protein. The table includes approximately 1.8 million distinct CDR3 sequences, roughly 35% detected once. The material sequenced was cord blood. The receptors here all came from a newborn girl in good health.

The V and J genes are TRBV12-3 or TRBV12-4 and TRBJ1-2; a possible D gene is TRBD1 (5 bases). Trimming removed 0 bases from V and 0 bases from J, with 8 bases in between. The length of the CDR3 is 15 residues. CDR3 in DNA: TGTGCCAGCAGTTTAGCGGGGGTGGCTAACTATGGCTACACCTTC. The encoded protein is CASSLAGVANYGYTF.

The chain's CDR3 is CASSFTGFRYNEQYF. CDR3 bases: TGTGCCAGCAGTTTCACAGGGTTTAGGTACAATGAGCAGTACTTC. The V and J genes are TRBV12-3 or TRBV12-4 and TRBJ2-7; TRBD1 is a possible D gene (6 bases). Trimming left V 3 bases short and J 7 bases short, with 19 bases between. The CDR3 has 15 residues.

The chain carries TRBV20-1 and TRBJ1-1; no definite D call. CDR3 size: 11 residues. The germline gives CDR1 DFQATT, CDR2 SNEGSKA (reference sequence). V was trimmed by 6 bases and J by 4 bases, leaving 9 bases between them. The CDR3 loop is CSAERATEAFF. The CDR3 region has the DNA TGCAGTGCGGAGCGTGCCACTGAAGCTTTCTTT.